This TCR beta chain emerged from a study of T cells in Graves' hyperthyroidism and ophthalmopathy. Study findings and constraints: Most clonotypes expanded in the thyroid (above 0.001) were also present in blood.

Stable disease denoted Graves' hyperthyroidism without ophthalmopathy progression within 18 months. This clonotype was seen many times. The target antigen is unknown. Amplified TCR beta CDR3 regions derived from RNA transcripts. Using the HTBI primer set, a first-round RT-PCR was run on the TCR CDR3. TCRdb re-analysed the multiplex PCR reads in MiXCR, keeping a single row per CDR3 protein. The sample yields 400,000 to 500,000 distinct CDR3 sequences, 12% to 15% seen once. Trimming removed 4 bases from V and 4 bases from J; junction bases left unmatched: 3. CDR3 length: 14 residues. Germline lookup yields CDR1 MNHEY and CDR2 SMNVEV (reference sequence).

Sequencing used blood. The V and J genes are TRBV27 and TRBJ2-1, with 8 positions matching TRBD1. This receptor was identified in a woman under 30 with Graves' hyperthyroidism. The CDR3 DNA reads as TGTGCCAGCAGTTGGACAGGGTTGTACAATGAGCAGTTCTTC. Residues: CASSWTGLYNEQFF.